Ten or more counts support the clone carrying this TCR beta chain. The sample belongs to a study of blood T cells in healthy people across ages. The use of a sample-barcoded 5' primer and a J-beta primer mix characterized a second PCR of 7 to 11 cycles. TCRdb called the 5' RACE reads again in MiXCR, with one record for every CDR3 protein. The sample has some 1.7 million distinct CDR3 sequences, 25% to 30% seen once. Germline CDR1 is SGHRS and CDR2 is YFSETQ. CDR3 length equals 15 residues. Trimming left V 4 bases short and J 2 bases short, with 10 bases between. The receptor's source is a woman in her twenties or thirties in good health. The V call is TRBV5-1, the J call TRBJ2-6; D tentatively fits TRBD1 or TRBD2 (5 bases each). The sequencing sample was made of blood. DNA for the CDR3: TGCGCCAGCAGCGGGGACGGAACTGGGGCCAACGTCCTGACTTTC. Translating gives CASSGDGTGANVLTF.